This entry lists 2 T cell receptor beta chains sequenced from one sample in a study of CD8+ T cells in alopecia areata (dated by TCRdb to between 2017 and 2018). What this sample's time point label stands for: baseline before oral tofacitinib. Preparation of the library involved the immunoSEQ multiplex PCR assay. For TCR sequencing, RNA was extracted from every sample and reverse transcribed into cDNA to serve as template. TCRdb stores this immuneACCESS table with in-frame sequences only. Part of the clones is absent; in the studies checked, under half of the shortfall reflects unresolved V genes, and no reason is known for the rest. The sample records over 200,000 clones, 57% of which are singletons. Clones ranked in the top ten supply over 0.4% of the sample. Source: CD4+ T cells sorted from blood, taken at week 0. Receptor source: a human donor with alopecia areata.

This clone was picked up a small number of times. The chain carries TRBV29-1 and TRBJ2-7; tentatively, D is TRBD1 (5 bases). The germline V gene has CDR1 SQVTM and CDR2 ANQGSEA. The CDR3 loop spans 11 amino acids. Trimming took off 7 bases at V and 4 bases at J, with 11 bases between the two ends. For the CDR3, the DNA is TGCAGCGCACAGGACGGATACGAGCAGTACTTC. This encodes CSAQDGYEQYF.

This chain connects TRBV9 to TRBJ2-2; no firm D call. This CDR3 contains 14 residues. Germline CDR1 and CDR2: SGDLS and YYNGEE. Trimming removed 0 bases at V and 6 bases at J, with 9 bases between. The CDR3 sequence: CASSVDLGAGELFF. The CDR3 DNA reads TGTGCCAGCAGCGTAGACCTAGGAGCCGGGGAGCTGTTTTTT.